Sequencing of this T cell receptor beta chain was carried out in a study of blood T cell repertoires in COVID-19 (dated by TCRdb to about 2020). For context, the study as a whole: The collaborator samples originated in the United States, Italy and Spain and spanned the acute and convalescent phases of COVID-19. Deeply sampled blood TCRbeta repertoires from subjects exposed to, actively infected with, or recovered from COVID-19 were included in the dataset. The sample metadata nearly always contained a de-identified subject ID, COVID-19 status, age in years and sex. Samples were obtained from the ongoing ImmuneRACE study (first 160 participants) and from roughly 1,300 subjects provided by 6 global collaborators. The prospective study material was composed of cDNA or gDNA derived from T cells, B-cell-depleted T cells, or PBMCs. The repertoires were made available in a free public database intended to serve as a resource for research on the immune response to SARS-CoV-2. Where HLA class I and class II types were available, the types were taken from metadata supplied by the sample provider, not from assay-based typing. What the study reported, not specific to this receptor: The amount of clinical and demographic metadata varied by source and participant and was provided uncurated.

In regard to this clone: Its antigen is currently not known. No base-level quality is on record; no much larger clone is a single base apart.

Between the V and J ends, shortened by 0 bases and 6 bases respectively, the junction contains 7 bases. CDR1 and CDR2, looked up from the germline V gene, are SGDLS and YYNGEE. The CDR3, from cysteine to phenylalanine, totals 14 residues. The sequence is cut down to CDR3 DNA, 42 bases in frame from base 1. TCRbeta CDR3 regions were amplified from genomic DNA by means of the immunoSEQ Assay, a bias-controlled multiplex PCR. The study's processing was this. Within the assay, amplification of reference gene primers was used to estimate how many nucleated cells each sample contained. To quantify the absolute abundance of each unique TCRbeta CDR3 rearrangement, sequence reads were collapsed and filtered. For each sample, productive Simpson clonality was calculated as the square root of Simpson's diversity index across productive rearrangements. In TCRdb, the immuneACCESS table is reduced to in-frame sequences with V and J assigned. These tables do not hold every clone; where another copy was compared, an unresolved V gene accounts for under half, and the others remain unexplained. Clonal size and the V and J genes are those of that table, whereas D and trimming came from the DNA. The sample has 210,000 or so clones on record, 80% of them singletons. The ten largest clones take up about 7.7% of the sample.

Participants in the prospective study were aged roughly 18 to 89 years, lived in 24 United States geographic areas, and enrolled through a virtual design. In the prospective study, participants were assigned to cohorts based on the clinical history participants reported in a screening survey and a study questionnaire. In the prospective study, mobile phlebotomists collected whole blood, serum and a nasopharyngeal or oropharyngeal swab from each participant. Prospective study participants could optionally give additional blood draws and questionnaires over an approximately two-month period. Prospective study blood samples were shipped either frozen or at room temperature before DNA extraction.

Recombination connected TRBV9 to TRBJ1-6, with the D gene too uncertain to name. Material for sequencing was PBMCs or T cells enriched from blood (not recorded which). The source of this sequence is a woman aged 40 to 49 with acute COVID-19. The sequenced DNA is TGTGCCAGCAGCGTAGAGCCTGGTAATTCACCCCTCCACTTT. Its translation reads: CASSVEPGNSPLHF.